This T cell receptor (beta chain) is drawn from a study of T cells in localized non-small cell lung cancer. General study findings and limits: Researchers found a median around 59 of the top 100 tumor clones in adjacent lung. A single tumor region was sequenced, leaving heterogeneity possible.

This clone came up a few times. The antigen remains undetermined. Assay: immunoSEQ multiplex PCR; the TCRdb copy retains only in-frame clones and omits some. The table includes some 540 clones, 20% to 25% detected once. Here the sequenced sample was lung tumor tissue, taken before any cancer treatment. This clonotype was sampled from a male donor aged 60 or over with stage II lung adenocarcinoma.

The CDR3 loop reads CASSLGKTADTQYF. The CDR3 DNA follows: TGTGCCAGCAGCTTAGGGAAGACAGCAGATACGCAGTATTTT. This sequence joins TRBV11-3 and TRBJ2-3; D is perhaps TRBD1 (5 bases). Germline values: CDR1 SGHNT, CDR2 YENEEA. The V end lost 1 base, the J end lost 4 bases, and 9 bases lay between the germline ends. This CDR3 spans 14 amino acids.